The T cell receptor beta chain under discussion was sequenced for a study of response to subunit inactivated influenza vaccine. Broader study findings: Few additional T cells are recruited per seasonal influenza vaccination, authors suggested.

For this clonotype: Antigen: not known.

TCRdb reprocessed the RT-PCR reads with MiXCR, giving one entry per CDR3 protein. This table holds about 480,000 distinct CDR3 sequences, approximately 13% found once. Trimming cost V 2 bases and J 6 bases, with 17 bases left between them. CDR3 length equals 16 residues. Germline values: CDR1 MDHEN, CDR2 SYDVKM. The V and J genes are TRBV28 and TRBJ2-1; D is unclear. Here the sequenced sample was PBMCs from blood, taken more than 35 days after vaccination. This sequence was found in a man in his fifties or sixties who received an inactivated influenza vaccine. CDR3 in amino acids: CASSLVSRVGRNEQFF. CDR3 DNA sequence: TGTGCCAGCAGTTTAGTTAGCCGGGTGGGTCGCAATGAGCAGTTCTTC.